These T cell receptor beta chains were read from a single sample in a study of T-cell reconstitution after alpha-beta-depleted transplantation in children. TCRdb reprocessed the PCR reads with MiXCR, giving one entry per CDR3 protein. This table has 600,000 to 700,000 distinct CDR3 sequences, roughly 15% appearing once. The specimen comprised PBMCs from the stem cell graft donor, sampled from the stem cell graft. These receptors were taken from a human donor who donated a stem cell graft to a child with acute myeloid leukemia. Each CDR3 is given with its conserved first and last residue. Fields, in order: D gene, clone size, J gene, V gene, CDR3 protein, CDR3 DNA. D genes are given only for firm matches. Not all rows give a size; the values are once, few, many and, for expanded clones, a class.

>-|few|TRBJ1-2|TRBV12-3/TRBV12-4
CASIIATGGYGYTF
TGTGCCAGCATCATTGCCACAGGCGGCTATGGCTACACCTTC
>-|-|TRBJ1-2|TRBV29-1
CSVEDRVYGYTF
TGCAGCGTTGAAGATCGGGTCTATGGCTACACCTTC
>-|-|TRBJ2-7|TRBV6-5
CASSSPTGPYEQYF
TGTGCCAGCAGTTCCCCGACAGGACCCTACGAGCAGTACTTC
>-|many|TRBJ2-7|TRBV29-1
CSVSAGETYEQYF
TGCAGCGTTTCCGCAGGTGAGACCTACGAGCAGTACTTC
>-|many|TRBJ1-6|TRBV20-1
CSASGGFYNSPLHF
TGCAGTGCTAGTGGGGGGTTCTATAATTCACCCCTCCACTTT
>-|-|TRBJ2-7|TRBV6-2/TRBV6-3
CASSSGGPSPYEQYF
TGTGCCAGCAGTTCCGGGGGGCCAAGCCCCTACGAGCAGTACTTC
>-|many|TRBJ1-2|TRBV25-1
CASSQGYGYTF
TGTGCCAGCAGTCAAGGCTATGGCTACACCTTC
>-|many|TRBJ2-2|TRBV20-1
CSVTLAATGELFF
TGCAGTGTCACATTAGCGGCAACCGGGGAGCTGTTTTTT
>-|-|TRBJ1-1|TRBV15
CATSRTGVGSKNTEAFF
TGTGCCACCAGCAGAACGGGGGTCGGATCTAAGAACACTGAAGCTTTCTTT
>-|-|TRBJ2-1|TRBV6-2/TRBV6-3
CASSPLRGLSYNEQFF
TGTGCCAGCAGCCCGCTCAGGGGCCTTTCCTACAATGAGCAGTTCTTC
>-|-|TRBJ2-2|TRBV2
CASSEVEGIEELFF
TGTGCCAGCAGTGAGGTTGAGGGGATCGAGGAGCTGTTTTTT
>TRBD2|many|TRBJ2-5|TRBV7-2
CASSFQRGETQYF
TGTGCCAGCAGCTTTCAGCGGGGCGAGACCCAGTACTTC
>-|many|TRBJ1-6|TRBV20-1
CSARDRGGRSSYNSPLHF
TGCAGTGCTAGAGATAGGGGGGGAAGGAGCTCCTATAATTCACCCCTCCACTTT
>-|-|TRBJ1-1|TRBV2
CASSVEAVNTEAFF
TGTGCCAGCAGTGTAGAGGCAGTGAACACTGAAGCTTTCTTT
>-|few|TRBJ1-1|TRBV20-1
CSAQGVRGSRVFF
TGCAGTGCCCAAGGGGTTAGGGGTTCGAGAGTTTTCTTT
>-|few|TRBJ2-1|TRBV6-5
CASSYTLTGDNEQFF
TGTGCCAGCAGTTACACTTTGACAGGAGATAATGAGCAGTTCTTC
>-|many|TRBJ1-6|TRBV13
CASSVRRNSPLHF
TGTGCCAGCAGCGTCCGACGAAATTCACCCCTCCACTTT
>-|-|TRBJ2-5|TRBV5-8
CASRDGQNQETQYF
TGTGCCAGCAGAGATGGACAGAACCAAGAGACCCAGTACTTC
>TRBD2|-|TRBJ2-3|TRBV7-9
CASSPGLGTQYF
TGTGCCAGCAGCCCGGGACTAGGGACGCAGTATTTT
>-|many|TRBJ1-1|TRBV20-1
CSVGGEDTEAFF
TGCAGTGTGGGGGGGGAGGACACTGAAGCTTTCTTT
>-|few|TRBJ2-7|TRBV7-2
CASSPGIGISYEQYF
TGTGCCAGCAGCCCTGGCATCGGAATCTCCTACGAGCAGTACTTC
>-|many|TRBJ2-5|TRBV12-3/TRBV12-4
CASCWVEGRETQYF
TGTGCCAGCTGTTGGGTCGAGGGGAGGGAGACCCAGTACTTC
>-|many|TRBJ1-1|TRBV20-1
CSAREGEAFF
TGCAGTGCTAGAGAAGGGGAAGCTTTCTTT
>-|few|TRBJ2-3|TRBV28
CASSYRVGDTSTDTQYF
TGTGCCAGCAGTTACAGGGTAGGGGACACTAGCACAGATACGCAGTATTTT
>-|once|TRBJ1-3|TRBV6-1
CASRQGARHGNTIYF
TGTGCCAGCCGACAAGGGGCGAGACATGGAAACACCATATATTTT
>-|-|TRBJ1-5|TRBV24-1
CATSAPDLDQPQHF
TGTGCCACCAGTGCCCCAGACCTGGATCAGCCCCAGCATTTT
>TRBD1|-|TRBJ1-2|TRBV18
CASSPPGRGDYGYTF
TGTGCCAGCTCACCACCGGGCAGGGGGGACTATGGCTACACCTTC
>TRBD1|many|TRBJ2-2|TRBV20-1
CSAYGTGHVSTGELFF
TGCAGTGCTTACGGGACAGGGCACGTCTCCACCGGGGAGCTGTTTTTT
>-|many|TRBJ2-1|TRBV20-1
CSARGGGKSYNEQFF
TGCAGTGCTAGGGGGGGGGGCAAGTCCTACAATGAGCAGTTCTTC
>-|many|TRBJ2-3|TRBV7-8
CASSLVASGTDTQYF
TGTGCCAGCAGCTTAGTTGCCTCTGGCACAGATACGCAGTATTTT
>TRBD1|many|TRBJ1-2|TRBV12-3/TRBV12-4
CASSPGQYYGYTF
TGTGCCAGCAGTCCGGGACAGTACTATGGCTACACCTTC
>-|few|TRBJ1-5|TRBV6-7
CASPRGGSQPQHF
TGTGCCAGCCCAAGGGGGGGCAGCCAGCCCCAGCATTTT
>-|few|TRBJ2-6|TRBV20-1
CSARDASSGANVLTF
TGCAGTGCTCGAGACGCCAGCTCTGGGGCCAACGTCCTGACTTTC
>-|many|TRBJ2-7|TRBV7-2
CASSLEVQKYEQYF
TGTGCCAGCAGCTTAGAGGTTCAGAAGTACGAGCAGTACTTC
>-|-|TRBJ1-1|TRBV7-9
CASSLGGYNTEAFF
TGTGCCAGCAGCTTAGGCGGTTACAACACTGAAGCTTTCTTT
>-|once|TRBJ2-3|TRBV7-9
CASSLDYWGPGTDTQYF
TGTGCCAGCAGCTTAGATTACTGGGGGCCTGGCACAGATACGCAGTATTTT
>-|many|TRBJ2-5|TRBV12-3/TRBV12-4
CASSLGVVIQETQYF
TGTGCCAGCAGTTTAGGGGTGGTGATCCAAGAGACCCAGTACTTC
>-|few|TRBJ1-5|TRBV6-1
CASREGWEQPQHF
TGTGCCAGCAGAGAAGGTTGGGAGCAGCCCCAGCATTTT
>TRBD1|few|TRBJ1-5|TRBV5-1
CASSFSGQGNQPQHF
TGCGCCAGCAGCTTCTCGGGACAGGGGAATCAGCCCCAGCATTTT
>-|many|TRBJ2-3|TRBV20-1
CSARGTPTLDTQYF
TGCAGTGCTAGAGGGACTCCCACCTTGGATACGCAGTATTTT
>-|few|TRBJ1-6|TRBV7-2
CASSLSGGSTSPLHF
TGTGCCAGCAGCTTATCGGGGGGAAGTACTTCACCCCTCCACTTT
>-|many|TRBJ2-2|TRBV5-1
CASSPRLAGTGELFF
TGCGCCAGCAGCCCAAGGCTAGCTGGTACCGGGGAGCTGTTTTTT
>TRBD2|few|TRBJ2-1|TRBV20-1
CSAPDSRGSSFNEQFF
TGCAGTGCCCCTGACTCGCGGGGGTCCTCCTTCAATGAGCAGTTCTTC
>-|many|TRBJ2-7|TRBV7-8
CASSFRLVLSYEQYF
TGTGCCAGCAGCTTTAGACTAGTACTCTCCTACGAGCAGTACTTC
>-|many|TRBJ2-3|TRBV7-9
CASSLHQGVGTDTQYF
TGTGCCAGCAGCCTACATCAGGGAGTGGGCACAGATACGCAGTATTTT
>-|few|TRBJ2-1|TRBV6-1
CASTDSILNEQFF
TGTGCCAGCACGGACAGCATCCTCAATGAGCAGTTCTTC
>-|many|TRBJ2-3|TRBV20-1
CSARRTSSGPDTQYF
TGCAGTGCTAGAAGGACTTCTTCAGGTCCAGATACGCAGTATTTT
>-|many|TRBJ1-5|TRBV20-1
CSARDLGNQPQHF
TGCAGTGCTAGAGATCTCGGGAATCAGCCCCAGCATTTT
>TRBD2|-|TRBJ2-3|TRBV29-1
CSVPPGGAGTDTQYF
TGCAGCGTCCCACCGGGGGGGGCTGGCACAGATACGCAGTATTTT
>-|few|TRBJ2-2|TRBV5-1
CASSLHGIANTGELFF
TGCGCCAGCAGCTTGCACGGCATCGCGAACACCGGGGAGCTGTTTTTT
>-|many|TRBJ2-7|TRBV12-3/TRBV12-4
CASSLARVGYEQYF
TGTGCCAGCAGTTTAGCTAGGGTGGGCTACGAGCAGTACTTC
>TRBD2|-|TRBJ2-1|TRBV7-9
CASSLVGPSGKYNEQFF
TGTGCCAGCAGCTTAGTGGGGCCTAGCGGAAAATACAATGAGCAGTTCTTC
>TRBD1|-|TRBJ1-1|TRBV4-1
CASSQVGQGPEAFF
TGCGCCAGCAGCCAAGTAGGACAGGGTCCCGAAGCTTTCTTT